Described below is a single T cell receptor (beta chain) sequence and its context. Its matching antigen is unknown. CDR1 and CDR2 from the germline V gene are LGHNA and YNFKEQ. This CDR3 spans 14 amino acids. Trimming removed 1 base at V and 5 bases at J, with 11 bases between. This specimen comes from a study of CD8 T cells in ankylosing spondylitis. Findings of the study overall: From matched ankylosing spondylitis synovial fluid, disease-linked clones were reportedly recovered at significantly enriched levels.

TCRdb reprocessed the 5' RACE reads with MiXCR, giving one entry per CDR3 protein. The data hold approximately 140,000 distinct CDR3 sequences, with roughly 44% observed a single time. The sequence was collected from a male donor with ankylosing spondylitis. Sequencing input: synovial fluid, either unsorted or a sorted T cell fraction (not recorded which). The chain joins TRBV4-2 to TRBJ2-5; no definite D call. The CDR3 protein is CASSQVGAAETQYF. As DNA, the CDR3 is TGTGCCAGCAGCCAAGTAGGAGCAGCTGAGACCCAGTACTTC.